This T cell receptor beta chain was sequenced for a study of blood T cell repertoires in COVID-19. Turning to the study itself: From T cells, B-cell-depleted T cells, or PBMCs came the material, which was cDNA or gDNA.

The assay was immunoSEQ multiplex PCR, and TCRdb's table has in-frame clones only and misses some. This sample yields roughly 260,000 clones, of which more than 70% are seen a single time; approximately 11% belongs to the top ten. With 6 bases removed from V and 2 bases from J, the gap between germline ends came to 17 bases. Germline-derived CDR1 and CDR2 are SEHNR and FQNEAQ (reference sequence). CDR3 length equals 16 residues. The gene calls are TRBV7-9 and TRBJ1-3; D unclear. This TCR was recovered from a woman aged 25 to 39 with COVID-19, enrolled during active disease. Sample: peripheral blood. CDR3 sequence (DNA): TGTGCCAGCAGTCCCCAGGTCCTGGGTGCTGGAAACACCATATATTTT. It specifies CASSPQVLGAGNTIYF. The complete variable domain, with remaining parts taken from reference TRBV7-9 and TRBJ1-3, reads DTGVSQNPRHKITKRGQNVTFRCDPISEHNRLYWYRQTLGQGPEFLTYFQNEAQLEKSRLLSDRFSAERPKGSFSTLEIQRTEQGDSAMYLCASSPQVLGAGNTIYFGEGSWLTVV.